Each of the 12 T cell receptor beta chains below was sequenced from the same sample in a study of regulatory T cells in long-lasting Graves disease. With iRepertoire HTBI primers and Arm-PCR of CDR3 regions, TCR beta libraries were built. TCRdb re-analysed the multiplex PCR reads in MiXCR, keeping a single row per CDR3 protein. This sample has under 450,000 distinct CDR3 sequences, with roughly 12% found just once. Sample time point: newly diagnosed GD, antithyroid drugs for less than 3 months. RNA from PBMCs was the source of the TCR library. The same sample was also used in a study of T cells in Graves' hyperthyroidism and ophthalmopathy.

The material sequenced was peripheral blood mononuclear cells (PBMCs), taken at new diagnosis, from a patient treated with antithyroid drugs. These receptors were collected from a woman under 30 with Graves disease.

This clonotype came up a few times. The chain has TRBV7-9 and TRBJ1-1; D call uncertain. Germline V gives CDR1 SEHNR, CDR2 FQNEAQ (reference sequence). This CDR3 contains 13 residues. The V gene lost 2 bases and the J gene lost 2 bases, with 6 bases spanning the gap. The DNA of the CDR3 is TGTGCCAGCAGCTTACCCTCTAACACTGAAGCTTTCTTT. Translation: CASSLPSNTEAFF. Complete variable domain (other parts from reference TRBV7-9 and TRBJ1-1): DTGVSQNPRHKITKRGQNVTFRCDPISEHNRLYWYRQTLGQGPEFLTYFQNEAQLEKSRLLSDRFSAERPKGSFSTLEIQRTEQGDSAMYLCASSLPSNTEAFFGQGTRLTVV.

This clonotype was recorded many times. The chain carries TRBV6-4 and TRBJ2-3, with D tentatively TRBD2 (5 bases). CDR1 is MRHNA, CDR2 SNTAGT, per germline. This CDR3 is built from 13 residues. V was cut by 8 bases and J by 2 bases, with 11 bases left in between. DNA for the CDR3: TGTGCCAGCGCCGGGATTTTCACAGATACGCAGTATTTT. As protein: CASAGIFTDTQYF.

This clonotype was observed a few times. In nucleotides, the CDR3 is TGTGCCAGCAGTCCCCTCGGGGGGTTCTACAATGAGCAGTTCTTC. It encodes CASSPLGGFYNEQFF. The rearrangement links TRBV6-1 to TRBJ2-1, with TRBD2 matching over 7 bases. Germline V gene data show CDR1 as MNHNS and CDR2 as SASEGT. Trimming removed 5 bases from V and 3 bases from J; junction bases left unmatched: 7. CDR3 length: 15 residues.

This clonotype was seen a few times. The V gene is TRBV20-1, the J gene TRBJ1-5, with TRBD1 identical over 8 bases. Trimming cost V 3 bases and J 4 bases; bases outside gene matches: 2. This CDR3 region has 13 residues. Germline V lookup: CDR1 DFQATT, CDR2 SNEGSKA (reference sequence). In nucleotides, the CDR3 is TGCAGTGCTAGGGACAGGGAGAATCAGCCCCAGCATTTT. Translating gives CSARDRENQPQHF.

CDR3 coding DNA: TGTGCCAGCAGCCTTCGAGAGCTGAACACCGGGGAGCTGTTTTTT. Translation: CASSLRELNTGELFF. This chain uses TRBV7-8 with TRBJ2-2; D ambiguous. Germline V CDR1 and CDR2: SGHVS, FQNEAQ. Trimming cost V 5 bases and J 1 base, with 11 bases left between them. This CDR3 has 15 amino acids.

This clonotype was picked up many times. The chain combines TRBV11-2 with TRBJ1-6; a possible D gene is TRBD1 (5 bases). V was shortened by 5 bases and J by 15 bases, with 14 bases between the two germline ends. Germline lookup yields CDR1 SGHAT and CDR2 FQNNGV. The CDR3 spans 12 residues. Written as DNA, the CDR3 is TGTGCCAGCAGCCCGGAGTGGGGCAGCCTCCACTTT. It is translated as CASSPEWGSLHF.

CDR3 DNA sequence: TGTGCCAGCAGCCGATCCGTGGCTAGCTTAGTCTACGAGCAGTACTTC. Protein product: CASSRSVASLVYEQYF. The chain is built from TRBV14 and TRBJ2-7; D might be TRBD2 (5 bases). The CDR3 is 16 residues long. Trimming left V 4 bases short and J 3 bases short, with 19 bases between. The germline CDR1 and CDR2 sequences are SGHDN and FVKESK.

In this sample, this clonotype turned up many times. The gene calls are TRBV7-8 and TRBJ1-6; unclear D gene. Trimming took 5 bases from V and 2 from J, leaving 13 bases between them. Germline V lookup: CDR1 SGHVS, CDR2 FQNEAQ. The CDR3 sequence is 16 residues long. The CDR3 DNA is TGTGCCAGCAGCAAAGGCTATGCTACCTATAATTCACCCCTCCACTTT. It translates to CASSKGYATYNSPLHF.

The sample holds many counts of this clonotype. The genes are TRBV20-1 and TRBJ2-1, with 7 bases lining up with TRBD2. CDR1 is DFQATT and CDR2 is SNEGSKA in the germline V gene (reference sequence). V lost 6 bases, J lost 4 bases, and 9 bases stayed unmatched. The CDR3 consists of 14 residues. As DNA, the CDR3 is TGCAGTGCCGTCATCGGGGGGATTTACAATGAGCAGTTCTTC. This gives the protein CSAVIGGIYNEQFF.

This clonotype was seen repeatedly, ten times or more. The chain recombines TRBV12-3 or TRBV12-4 with TRBJ2-1; 10 bases map to TRBD1. V lost 5 bases and J lost 6; bases outside the gene matches: 4. CDR3 length: 14 amino acids. The CDR3 DNA is TGTGCCAGCAGTCTCAGGACAGGGGGCAATGAGCAGTTCTTC. It is translated as CASSLRTGGNEQFF.

This clonotype was observed many times. The chain has TRBV30 and TRBJ1-5; a weak D match, TRBD1 (5 bases). Germline CDR1 and CDR2: GTSNPN and SVGIG (reference sequence). The V end was cut by 5 bases, the J end by 6 bases, with 14 bases between. The CDR3 is made up of 13 amino acids. The CDR3 is CAWGTQEIQPQHF. CDR3 nucleotides: TGTGCCTGGGGGACTCAGGAGATTCAGCCCCAGCATTTT.

This clonotype was seen once. The chain has TRBV20-1 and TRBJ1-2, with a tentative D call TRBD1 (6 bases). Looked up from germline, CDR1 is DFQATT and CDR2 is SNEGSKA (reference sequence). Trimming took off 3 bases at V and 0 bases at J, with 17 bases between the two ends. The CDR3 covers 16 residues. CDR3 DNA: TGCAGTGCTAGTCATCTCGGGACAAAAGCTAACTATGGCTACACCTTC. Amino acids: CSASHLGTKANYGYTF.